This T cell receptor (beta chain) was recorded in a study of somatic mutations in cytotoxic T cells in rheumatoid arthritis (dated by TCRdb to between 2016 and 2019). About the study as a whole: Patient peripheral blood (approximately 27 ml EDTA) was drawn right after diagnosis and before any treatment started. Patients and controls did not essentially differ in median age, which was nearly identical between the groups. To characterize clonality, the study used TCRB deep sequencing while asking whether somatic mutations are carried by expanded CD8+ T-cell clones in newly diagnosed, untreated rheumatoid arthritis. TCRB deep sequencing was performed for some 60 rheumatoid arthritis patients and around 22 healthy controls. A FACSAria II or Sony SH800 was used to flow-sort some V beta antibody-stained T-cell populations at nearly 100% purity, and TCRB sequencing was also done on sorted V beta1+ cells.

This clone was detected only a few times. The target of this receptor is not known. Base-call qualities are not available, and no considerably larger clone is one nucleotide away. Sequencing of TCRB CDR3 was done on genomic DNA with the immunoSEQ assay. In the paper's pipeline: Only a few patient CD8+ clones larger than 1% matched published virus-specific TCRB sequences when compared against them. The analyses included only productive TCRB rearrangements. Clonality was calculated as a Shannon entropy-based productive clonality index, and a clone was defined by a unique TCRB CDR3 sequence. The template counts of each clone relative to the total templates per sample were used to calculate repertoire overlap between two samples. V-gene usage from TCRB sequencing and V-gene usage measured by flow cytometry were correlated (Spearman r of approximately 0.66). In its TCRdb copy, this immuneACCESS table keeps in-frame sequences only and misses some clones. Where compared with another copy, unresolved V genes explain less than half of these, and the others have no known cause. V, J and clone size are those of that table, while D and trimming were read from the DNA. The sample includes more than 2,500 clones, with about four fifths observed a single time. The top ten hold approximately 46% of the sample.

CD4+ and CD8+ cells were isolated by positive magnetic bead selection on an AutoMACS, and purity was checked by flow cytometry. Clonal expansions were first screened by flow cytometry with a TCR V beta antibody panel, then characterized by TCRB deep sequencing of sorted CD8+ fractions. Peripheral blood mononuclear cells were isolated by Ficoll-Paque PLUS density gradient separation. Using Nucleospin Tissue or Tissue XS kits, DNA was extracted from CD4-enriched, CD8-enriched or PBMC samples, with quantification by a Qubit 2.0 fluorometer. For CDR1 and CDR2, the germline V gene lists SNHLY and FYNNEI. Deletion took 4 bases off V and 8 bases off J, with a span of 11 bases between the germline ends. The CDR3 runs 12 residues from the cysteine to the phenylalanine. CDR3 DNA is the only sequence kept; it has 36 bases, read in frame from the first base. Study-wide findings and limitations: The slight TRBV07 underrepresentation in patients was not adjusted for multiple comparisons. The largest CD8+ clone made up more than 20% of CD8+ cells in about an eighth of the 65 patients, and blood and synovial fluid shared several identical CD8+ TCRB sequences. Rheumatoid arthritis patients and age-matched healthy controls did not significantly differ in CD8+ T-cell clonality. It was unknown which antigens the expanded CD8+ clones targeted, and their absence from virus-specific databases did not exclude viral specificity. In patients, CD8+ clonality rose with age (Spearman r ~ 0.46), which was not the case in healthy controls.

The sequence derives from a man aged 60 to 75 with rheumatoid arthritis. The chain links TRBV2 with TRBJ1-1; the D gene remains uncertain. Source material: CD8+ T cells sorted from blood. The DNA sequence is given as TGTGCCAGCAGTGGGTCAACTCCAGAAGCTTTCTTT. Its coded protein is CASSGSTPEAFF.